Below, 29 T cell receptor beta chains from the same sample are listed, as sequenced in a study of CD8+CD57+ T cells in acquired aplastic anemia. Those patients picked for sequencing had displayed CD8+CD57+ cell expansion on flow cytometry. Genomic DNA constituted the template upon which TCR beta VDJ and CDR3 profiling was performed. TCRdb ran MiXCR on the reads and lists one entry per CDR3 protein. The repertoire holds around 200,000 distinct CDR3 sequences, 65% seen once, with about 60% in the top ten. The sample taken for sequencing was sorted CD4+, CD8+, or CD8+CD57+ T cells (not recorded which) from PBMCs. The receptors come from a human donor with aplastic anemia.

The genes are TRBV19 and TRBJ1-5; D unresolved. V lost 1 base to trimming and J lost 1 base, with 5 bases between them. From germline, CDR1 is LNHDA and CDR2 SQIVND (reference sequence). CDR3 size: 14 residues. The CDR3 sequence: CASSIVRSNQPQHF. The CDR3 region has the DNA TGTGCCAGTAGTATAGTGCGGAGCAATCAGCCCCAGCATTTT.

This clonotype was seen at least ten times. This chain links TRBV5-1 with TRBJ2-1; possible D gene TRBD2, 7 bases. The CDR3 totals 17 residues. In germline, CDR1 is SGHRS, CDR2 YFSETQ. The ends were cut back, 4 bases at V and 0 bases at J, with 17 bases in the middle. The CDR3 nucleotides read TGCGCCAGCAGCCCGAAGGGGGGGCTAAGCTCCTACAATGAGCAGTTCTTC. The encoded protein is CASSPKGGLSSYNEQFF.

The J gene is TRBJ2-7, the V gene TRBV2; 9 bases line up with TRBD2. Germline V gene data show CDR1 as SNHLY and CDR2 as FYNNEI. V trimming: 5 bases; J trimming: 2 bases; junction bases outside the gene matches: 10. The CDR3 totals 16 residues. The CDR3 here is CASSLVLAGDPYEQYF. The DNA for the CDR3 is TGTGCCAGCAGTTTAGTATTAGCGGGGGACCCCTACGAGCAGTACTTC.

The chain carries TRBV24-1 and TRBJ2-7, with D possibly called TRBD1 or TRBD2 (6 bases each). The CDR3 contains 16 residues. Trimming took 2 bases from V and 4 from J, leaving 17 bases between them. From germline, CDR1 is KGHDR and CDR2 SFDVKD. In DNA, the CDR3 is TGTGCCACCAGTGATTCGGGGGCTAACCTTGGGTACGAGCAGTACTTC. Translated: CATSDSGANLGYEQYF.

The chain links TRBV7-2 to TRBJ1-1; a possible D gene is TRBD1 (6 bases). From germline, CDR1 is SGHTA and CDR2 FQGNSA. V was shortened by 7 bases and J by 5 bases, with 20 bases between the two germline ends. The CDR3 totals 15 residues. This chain's CDR3 is CASTSAVGGRTEAFF. The DNA of the CDR3 is TGTGCCAGCACATCTGCGGTAGGGGGAAGGACTGAAGCTTTCTTT. The full variable domain, its missing parts supplied by reference TRBV7-2 and TRBJ1-1, is GAGVSQSPSNKVTEKGKDVELRCDPISGHTALYWYRQSLGQGLEFLIYFQGNSAPDKSGLPSDRFSAERTGGSVSTLTIQRTQQEDSAVYLCASTSAVGGRTEAFFGQGTRLTVV.

The rearrangement joins TRBV7-9 to TRBJ2-7, with D possibly matching TRBD2 (6 bases). CDR3 length: 11 amino acids. CDR1 is SEHNR and CDR2 is FQNEAQ in the germline V gene (reference sequence). Trimming took 3 bases from V and 11 from J, leaving 11 bases between them. The CDR3 coding sequence is TGTGCCAGCAGCTTCGGGACTGGGAAGTACTTC. Translating gives CASSFGTGKYF.

This clonotype was seen only a few times. The chain recombines TRBV2 with TRBJ1-1; D ambiguous. Trimming took 3 bases from V and 7 from J, leaving 9 bases between them. The V gene's germline CDR1 is SNHLY and CDR2 FYNNEI. The CDR3 consists of 12 residues. DNA of the CDR3: TGTGCCAGCAGTGATTCAACATATGAAGCTTTCTTT. This gives the protein CASSDSTYEAFF.

V usage is TRBV19 and J usage is TRBJ1-4; the D gene is possibly TRBD1 (6 bases). Trimming shortened V by 1 base and J by 5 bases, and 11 bases separated the two germline ends. This CDR3 region has 15 residues. Germline-derived CDR1 and CDR2 are LNHDA and SQIVND (reference sequence). CDR3 amino acids: CASSIGTGTNEKLFF. The CDR3, as DNA: TGTGCCAGTAGTATAGGCACCGGGACAAATGAAAAACTGTTTTTT.

This clonotype came up a few times. V gene TRBV5-6 combines with J gene TRBJ1-2; D unclear. V gave up 5 bases and J gave up 1 base, with 15 bases separating them. This CDR3 has 15 residues. The germline V gene has CDR1 SGHDT and CDR2 YYEEEE. CDR3 nucleotides: TGTGCCAGCAGTCGGAACAGCAGGTTTAACTATGGCTACACCTTC. It codes for CASSRNSRFNYGYTF.

The chain joins TRBV7-9 to TRBJ2-7, with D tentatively TRBD1 (6 bases). The CDR3 runs 13 residues. Between the trimmed V and J ends, which lost 6 bases and 7 bases, there was a span of 16 bases. Germline V CDR1 and CDR2: SEHNR, FQNEAQ (reference sequence). This CDR3 reads CASSERQDGEQYF. CDR3 nucleotides: TGTGCCAGCAGTGAAAGACAGGACGGAGAGCAGTACTTC.

This clonotype was observed a handful of times. The CDR3, as DNA: TGTGCCATCCAGAGCGGGAGCCAAGTATATAGCACCGGGGAGCTGTTTTTT. It is translated as CAIQSGSQVYSTGELFF. J is TRBJ2-2 and V is TRBV10-3; 8 bases line up with TRBD2. CDR3 length: 17 residues. Germline lookup yields CDR1 ENHRY and CDR2 SYGVKD. With V trimmed by 8 bases and J by 4 bases, 15 bases remained unmatched.

The chain links TRBV10-3 to TRBJ1-6, with TRBD1 as a possible D gene (5 bases). This CDR3 has 16 amino acids. V lost 10 bases and J lost 0, with 16 bases in between. Germline-derived CDR1 and CDR2 are ENHRY and SYGVKD. CDR3 sequence (DNA): TGTGCCAGCCGGCAGGGTGCAGCCTCCTATAATTCACCCCTCCACTTT. It encodes CASRQGAASYNSPLHF.

The CDR3 here is CASSFYRQPGGGDTQYF. For the CDR3, the DNA is TGTGCCAGCAGTTTTTATCGACAGCCCGGAGGTGGAGATACGCAGTATTTT. The V gene is TRBV12-3 or TRBV12-4, the J gene TRBJ2-3; either TRBD1 or TRBD2 may supply D (5 bases each). Trimming left V 3 bases short and J 5 bases short, with 21 bases between. The CDR3 length is 17 residues.

This clonotype was counted between two and nine times. The CDR3 sequence is CSVYGQVGQYF. DNA for the CDR3: TGCAGCGTTTATGGACAGGTGGGGCAGTACTTC. The rearrangement uses TRBV29-1 and TRBJ2-7; 7 bases map to TRBD1. V lost 5 bases to trimming and J lost 9 bases; unmatched junction nucleotides: 7. CDR1 and CDR2 from the germline V gene are SQVTM and ANQGSEA. This CDR3 is 11 amino acids long.

This chain connects TRBV12-3 or TRBV12-4 to TRBJ2-4, with a tentative D call TRBD1 (6 bases). Trimming stripped 5 bases from V and 5 bases from J, with 10 bases between. This CDR3 region has 13 residues. The CDR3: CASSPGDENIQYF. CDR3 DNA: TGTGCCAGCAGTCCAGGGGACGAAAACATTCAGTACTTC.

The rearrangement uses TRBV2 and TRBJ2-7, with 8 nucleotides matching TRBD2. This CDR3 contains 14 residues. Germline lookup yields CDR1 SNHLY and CDR2 FYNNEI. The ends lost 3 bases at V and 4 bases at J; junction bases unmatched: 5. The CDR3 loop is CASSDVAGGYEQYF. DNA for the CDR3: TGTGCCAGCAGTGATGTTGCGGGGGGATACGAGCAGTACTTC.

The chain recombines TRBV7-3 with TRBJ2-7, with D perhaps assigned TRBD1 or TRBD2 (5 bases each). V was pared by 0 bases and J by 2 bases, with 11 bases between. Germline CDR1 reads SGHTA; CDR2 reads FQGTGA. The CDR3 has 15 residues. The CDR3 spells CASSLTGERTYEQYF. As DNA, the CDR3 is TGTGCCAGCAGCTTAACGGGGGAAAGAACCTACGAGCAGTACTTC.

This clonotype was detected only a few times. This chain connects TRBV20-1 to TRBJ2-1, with TRBD2 identical over 10 bases. Germline V CDR1 and CDR2: DFQATT, SNEGSKA (reference sequence). Trimming at V came to 7 bases and at J to 1 base, leaving 7 bases not matched to a gene. This CDR3 is built from 15 residues. CDR3 protein: CSVAAGGTSYNEQFF. The CDR3 DNA sequence: TGCAGTGTAGCAGCGGGAGGGACGTCCTACAATGAGCAGTTCTTC.

V gene TRBV5-1 combines with J gene TRBJ2-1; 7 bases are a match to TRBD1. V gave up 4 bases and J gave up 6 bases; unmatched junction bases: 13. Germline CDR1 and CDR2: SGHRS and YFSETQ. The CDR3 extends over 16 amino acids. The CDR3, as DNA: TGCGCCAGCAGCCTGAGACAGGGACGTTTGGTCAATGAGCAGTTCTTC. Its protein product is CASSLRQGRLVNEQFF.

The chain uses TRBV7-3 and TRBJ2-3; TRBD2 might be the D (5 bases). CDR3 size: 14 residues. Germline V gene lookup returns CDR1 SGHTA and CDR2 FQGTGA. V was trimmed by 5 bases and J by 5 bases, leaving 14 bases between them. The CDR3 nucleotides read TGTGCCAGCAGCCGGACTTCCCGGGGAGATACGCAGTATTTT. This codes for CASSRTSRGDTQYF. Full variable domain (remainder filled in from reference TRBV7-3 and TRBJ2-3): GAGVSQTPSNKVTEKGKYVELRCDPISGHTALYWYRQSLGQGPEFLIYFQGTGAADDSGLPNDRFFAVRPEGSVSTLKIQRTERGDSAVYLCASSRTSRGDTQYFGPGTRLTVL.

This clonotype was seen a handful of times. A much larger clone lies one base from this, so it may be a read error. This chain uses TRBV5-1 with TRBJ2-1, with D perhaps TRBD2 (5 bases). Germline V gene sequence: CDR1 SGHRS, CDR2 YFSETQ. CDR3 length equals 17 residues. CDR3 protein: CASSWRTVRSSYNEQSF. The CDR3 bases are TGCGCCAGCAGCTGGAGGACGGTTCGAAGCTCCTACAATGAGCAGTCCTTC.

V usage is TRBV11-2 and J usage is TRBJ2-5; 9 bases are a match to TRBD2. The length of the CDR3 is 16 residues. V lost 1 base and J lost 4; bases outside the gene matches: 7. CDR1 is SGHAT and CDR2 is FQNNGV in the germline V gene. CDR3 loop: CASSLVIAGEGETQYF. The CDR3, as DNA: TGTGCCAGCAGCTTAGTAATAGCGGGGGAAGGAGAGACCCAGTACTTC. Filled out from reference TRBV11-2 and TRBJ2-5, the complete variable domain reads EAGVAQSPRYKIIEKRQSVAFWCNPISGHATLYWYQQILGQGPKLLIQFQNNGVVDDSQLPKDRFSAERLKGVDSTLKIQPAKLEDSAVYLCASSLVIAGEGETQYFGPGTRLLVL.

In its sample, this clonotype was seen many times. The chain recombines TRBV20-1 with TRBJ1-4, with D perhaps TRBD1 (6 bases). Deletions cut 4 bases from V and 0 bases from J, with 12 bases between. CDR1 is DFQATT and CDR2 is SNEGSKA in the germline V gene (reference sequence). CDR3 size: 15 residues. CDR3 sequence (DNA): TGCAGTGCTAACAGGGCCGATGCAACTAATGAAAAACTGTTTTTT. This encodes CSANRADATNEKLFF.

The rearrangement uses TRBV7-9 and TRBJ2-2, with 7 bases fitting TRBD1. Germline values: CDR1 SEHNR, CDR2 FQNEAQ (reference sequence). The ends lost 11 bases at V and 0 bases at J; junction bases unmatched: 15. This CDR3 contains 17 residues. CDR3 in DNA: TGTGCCTCCTACGGGGACAGATTCGACGCGAACACCGGGGAGCTGTTTTTT. Amino acids: CASYGDRFDANTGELFF.

The sample holds many counts of this clonotype. The rearrangement joins TRBV7-9 to TRBJ1-2, with TRBD1 identical over 7 bases. CDR3 length: 13 amino acids. Germline V CDR1 and CDR2: SEHNR, FQNEAQ (reference sequence). The trim removed 1 base at V and 4 bases at J, leaving 0 bases unmatched. The CDR3 coding sequence is TGTGCCAGCAGCTTAGAGGGGGCCTATGGCTACACCTTC. It codes for CASSLEGAYGYTF.

This chain joins TRBV4-2 and TRBJ2-5; D is undetermined. The CDR3 sequence is 11 residues long. CDR1 is LGHNA and CDR2 is YNFKEQ in the germline V gene. Trimming left V 7 bases short and J 7 bases short, with 10 bases between. CDR3 protein: CASTTWRTQYF. Here the CDR3 DNA reads TGTGCCAGCACCACGTGGAGGACCCAGTACTTC.

There are a few counts of this clonotype. J is TRBJ2-7 and V is TRBV25-1; possible D gene TRBD1, 6 bases. The CDR3 runs 12 residues. CDR1 is MGHDK, CDR2 SYGVNS, per germline. Between the trimmed V and J ends, which lost 3 bases and 6 bases, there was a span of 9 bases. This chain's CDR3 is CASSDRTAEQYF. The CDR3 DNA is TGTGCCAGCAGTGACCGGACAGCCGAGCAGTACTTC.

This clonotype came up a few times. V is TRBV20-1 and J is TRBJ1-2; D not resolved. V gave up 3 bases and J gave up 12 bases, with 14 bases separating them. This CDR3 region has 11 residues. The germline CDR1 and CDR2 sequences are DFQATT and SNEGSKA (reference sequence). Here the CDR3 reads CSASPGGVDTF. The DNA for the CDR3 is TGCAGTGCTAGCCCCGGCGGGGTGGACACCTTC.

The rearrangement joins TRBV6-5 to TRBJ2-3; 8 bases are a match to TRBD2. Germline loops: CDR1 MNHEY, CDR2 SVGAGI. V trimming: 2 bases; J trimming: 8 bases; junction bases outside the gene matches: 21. The CDR3 is 19 residues long. The CDR3 DNA sequence: TGTGCCAGCAGTTACCTCATATTAGAAGCGGGGGTAGTATATTCTACGCAGTATTTT. Its translation is CASSYLILEAGVVYSTQYF.